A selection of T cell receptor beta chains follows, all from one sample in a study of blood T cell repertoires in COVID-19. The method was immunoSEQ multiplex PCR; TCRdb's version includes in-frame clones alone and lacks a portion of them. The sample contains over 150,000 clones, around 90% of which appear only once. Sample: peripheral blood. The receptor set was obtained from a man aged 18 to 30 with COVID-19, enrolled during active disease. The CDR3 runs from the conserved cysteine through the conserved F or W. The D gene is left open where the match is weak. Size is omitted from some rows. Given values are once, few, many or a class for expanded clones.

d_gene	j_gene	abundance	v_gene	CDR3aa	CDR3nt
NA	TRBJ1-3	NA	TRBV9	CASSAPGGSGNTIYF	TGTGCCAGCAGCGCTCCGGGGGGCTCTGGAAACACCATATATTTT
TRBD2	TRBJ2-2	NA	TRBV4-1	CASSRFAAREGSRLGTGELFF	TGCGCCAGCAGCCGATTTGCGGCGCGGGAGGGCTCCAGGTTGGGCACCGGGGAGCTGTTTTTT
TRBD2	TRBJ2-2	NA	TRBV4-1	CASSILPTSGRTGELFF	TGCGCCAGCAGCATCCTGCCGACTAGCGGGAGAACCGGGGAGCTGTTTTTT
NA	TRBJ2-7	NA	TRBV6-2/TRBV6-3	CASSYRAYEQYF	TGTGCCAGCAGTTACCGGGCCTACGAGCAGTACTTC
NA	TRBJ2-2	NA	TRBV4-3	CASSLQTNTGELFF	TGCGCCAGCAGCCTCCAGACAAACACCGGGGAGCTGTTTTTT
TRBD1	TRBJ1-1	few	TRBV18	CASSPGQGEAFF	TGTGCCAGCTCACCTGGACAGGGTGAAGCTTTCTTT
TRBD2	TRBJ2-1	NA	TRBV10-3	CAINSAGELDEQFF	TGTGCCATCAACAGTGCGGGAGAGTTGGATGAGCAGTTCTTC
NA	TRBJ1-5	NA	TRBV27	CASSPGQSNQPQHF	TGTGCCAGCAGTCCCGGTCAATCCAATCAGCCCCAGCATTTT
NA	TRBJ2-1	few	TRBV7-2	CASSLWSGRVNNEQFF	TGTGCCAGCAGCTTATGGTCCGGCAGGGTCAACAATGAGCAGTTCTTC
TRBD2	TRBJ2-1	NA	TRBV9	CASSAAGGPGDEQFF	TGTGCCAGCAGCGCGGCGGGAGGGCCTGGGGATGAGCAGTTCTTC
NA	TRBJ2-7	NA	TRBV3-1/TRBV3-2	CASSHGSGTPQTYEQYF	TGTGCCAGCAGCCACGGATCCGGGACACCTCAGACCTACGAGCAGTACTTC
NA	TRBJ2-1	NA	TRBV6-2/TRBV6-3	CASSYGLILSNEQFF	TGTGCCAGCAGTTACGGCTTGATCTTGTCCAATGAGCAGTTCTTC
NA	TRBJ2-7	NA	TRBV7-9	CASSLASSYEQYF	TGTGCCAGCAGCTTGGCTAGCTCCTACGAGCAGTACTTC
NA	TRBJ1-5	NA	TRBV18	CASSPPGGNQPQHF	TGTGCCAGCTCACCACCAGGGGGAAATCAGCCCCAGCATTTT
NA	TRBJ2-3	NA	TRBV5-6	CASSWYSDTQYF	TGTGCCAGCAGCTGGTACTCAGATACGCAGTATTTT
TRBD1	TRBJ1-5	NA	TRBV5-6	CASSLWTGSQPQHF	TGTGCCAGCAGCCTATGGACAGGGTCTCAGCCCCAGCATTTT
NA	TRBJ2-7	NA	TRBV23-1	CASSQSSAYEQYF	TGCGCCAGCAGTCAATCGAGTGCCTACGAGCAGTACTTC
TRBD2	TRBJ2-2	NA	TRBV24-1	CATSAGGSNGELFF	TGTGCCACCAGTGCGGGAGGAAGCAACGGGGAGCTGTTTTTT
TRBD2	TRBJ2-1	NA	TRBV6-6	CASSNRDYFNEQFF	TGTGCCAGCAGTAACCGGGACTATTTCAATGAGCAGTTCTTC
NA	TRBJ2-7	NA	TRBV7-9	CASSFSPYEQYF	TGTGCCAGCAGCTTCAGTCCCTACGAGCAGTACTTC
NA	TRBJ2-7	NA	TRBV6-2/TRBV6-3	CASSPNPYEQYF	TGTGCCAGCAGTCCCAATCCCTACGAGCAGTACTTC
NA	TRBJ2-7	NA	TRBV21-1	CASSKLGCKGTSGKGISYEQYF	TGTGCCAGCAGCAAACTGGGCTGTAAAGGGACTAGCGGGAAGGGGATCTCCTACGAGCAGTACTTC
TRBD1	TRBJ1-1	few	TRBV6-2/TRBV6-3	CASSPTMTGGGTEAFF	TGTGCCAGCAGCCCTACCATGACAGGGGGCGGCACTGAAGCTTTCTTT
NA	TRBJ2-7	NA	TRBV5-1	CASSSGLRIIDYEQYF	TGCGCCAGCAGCTCGGGACTCCGGATAATAGACTACGAGCAGTACTTC
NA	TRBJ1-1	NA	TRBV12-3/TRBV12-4	CASSPGQNTEAFF	TGTGCCAGCAGTCCCGGACAGAACACTGAAGCTTTCTTT
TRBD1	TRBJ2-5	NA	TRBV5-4	CASSFRDRGAETQYF	TGTGCCAGCAGCTTCCGGGACAGGGGGGCAGAGACCCAGTACTTC